The 13 T cell receptor beta chains below were found in one sample sequenced in a study of T cell clonality in common variable immunodeficiency. The data were produced by immunoSEQ multiplex PCR, yet TCRdb's version contains in-frame clones alone and is incomplete. This table holds some 52,000 clones with no singletons; the top ten claim approximately 3%. Sequences were obtained from peripheral blood mononuclear cells. Receptor source: a person aged 18-70 years in good health.

This clone was picked up many times. The CDR3 bases that were read are TGTGCCAGCAGTGAGTACACAAGCTCCTACGAG. It yields the protein CASSEYTSSYE. The CDR3 in full is CASSEYTSSYEQYF. The chain recombines TRBV6-1 with TRBJ2-7; no clear D gene. The sequence runs out 3 residues before the end of the CDR3; the remainder is reconstructed from the germline J gene. With 3 bases removed from V and 0 bases from J, the gap between germline ends came to 9 bases. Germline V gene lookup returns CDR1 MNHNS and CDR2 SASEGT. This CDR3 comprises 14 residues.

The table lists this clone with many counts. The CDR3 bases that were read are TGCAGTGCTAGCCCCCCGGGAGGGGCCTCCTACAATGAG. This gives the protein CSASPPGGASYNE. The complete CDR3 reads CSASPPGGASYNEQFF. The rearrangement links TRBV20-1 to TRBJ2-1; 8 bases fit TRBD2. Sequencing ends 3 residues short of the CDR3 end; the germline J gene provides the rest. The length of the CDR3 is 16 residues. The germline V gene has CDR1 DFQATT and CDR2 SNEGSKA (reference sequence). The J segment lost 0 bases and the V segment lost 3 bases, leaving 7 bases of the junction unmatched.

This clone showed up many times. Read sequence stops 3 residues before the CDR3 end, and the germline J gene provides the missing end. The genes are TRBV20-1 and TRBJ2-1; D is perhaps TRBD2 (5 bases). In germline, CDR1 is DFQATT, CDR2 SNEGSKA (reference sequence). The CDR3 is 15 amino acids. V lost 1 base to trimming and J lost 0 bases, with 10 bases between them. The sequenced part of the CDR3 DNA is TGCAGTGCTAGAGTAGCGCCCAGCTCCTACAATGAG. Translation gives CSARVAPSSYNE. The entire CDR3 is CSARVAPSSYNEQFF.

The table lists this clone with many counts. Read coverage stops 3 residues before the CDR3 terminus; the germline J gene supplies the remainder. This chain links TRBV10-1 with TRBJ2-3; 7 positions match TRBD2. Germline-derived CDR1 and CDR2 are WNHNN and SYGVQD (reference sequence). With V trimmed by 3 bases and J by 3 bases, 9 bases remained unmatched. This CDR3 comprises 16 residues. This chain's CDR3 is CASSESGGSLTDTQYF. The CDR3 bases that were read are TGCGCCAGCAGTGAAAGTGGCGGGAGCTTGACAGATACG.

This clone was observed at least ten times. The CDR3 is cut off 3 residues early in the read; its end comes from the germline J gene. V gene TRBV29-1 combines with J gene TRBJ2-7; D gene unclear. CDR1 and CDR2 from the germline V gene are SQVTM and ANQGSEA. There are 13 residues in the CDR3. The V and J ends lost 7 bases and 0 bases respectively, with 13 bases between them. CDR3 amino acids: CSASGGYSYEQYF. The covered CDR3 bases are TGCAGCGCCTCGGGTGGATACTCCTACGAG.

This clone was counted at least ten times. The CDR3 end lies 3 residues beyond the end of the read and is filled in from the germline J gene. This chain connects TRBV11-3 to TRBJ2-2; the D is unclear. The CDR3 runs 12 residues. Germline V gene data show CDR1 as SGHNT and CDR2 as YENEEA. V gave up 4 bases and J gave up 5 bases, with 5 bases separating them. Incomplete CDR3 DNA: TGTGCCAGCAGCTCTACGACCGGGGAG. Translated, it gives CASSSTTGE. The whole CDR3 is CASSSTTGELFF.

As for this clone: From the germline J gene comes the end of the CDR3, since the read stops 3 residues before it. V is TRBV10-2 and J is TRBJ2-2; TRBD1 agrees at 10 bases. V shed 9 bases, J shed 1 base, and the junction held 5 bases outside the gene matches. The CDR3 runs 15 residues. Per the germline V gene, CDR1 is WSHSY and CDR2 is SAAADI. CDR3 region: CASRQGAENTGELFF. Partial CDR3 DNA: TGCGCCAGTAGACAGGGGGCGGAGAACACCGGGGAG.

The sample holds many counts of this clone. The sequence runs out 3 residues before the end of the CDR3; the remainder is reconstructed from the germline J gene. The V call is TRBV5-1, the J call TRBJ1-4, with 7 bases aligning to TRBD1. V trimming: 0 bases; J trimming: 6 bases; junction bases outside the gene matches: 5. The CDR3 totals 15 residues. Germline V gene data show CDR1 as SGHRS and CDR2 as YFSETQ. The DNA read from the CDR3 is TGCGCCAGCAGCTTGGGGGGGACAGAGGATGAAAAA. Encoded protein: CASSLGGTEDEK. The whole CDR3 protein reads CASSLGGTEDEKLFF.

This clone was seen repeatedly, ten times or more. The CDR3 end lies 3 residues beyond the end of the read and is filled in from the germline J gene. J is TRBJ1-4 and V is TRBV30; D is ambiguous. CDR1 and CDR2 (germline): GTSNPN, SVGIG (reference sequence). V was clipped by 2 bases and J by 0 bases, with 7 bases between them. CDR3 length equals 14 residues. Incomplete CDR3 DNA: TGTGCCTGGAGTCCCACAGCAACTAATGAAAAA. It is translated as CAWSPTATNEK. The CDR3 reads in full as CAWSPTATNEKLFF.

Ten or more counts support this clone. With the read ending 3 residues before the CDR3 end, the germline J gene is used to fill in that end. The V and J genes are TRBV6-1 and TRBJ1-1; 8 nucleotides match TRBD1. The CDR3 extends over 14 amino acids. Trimming removed 3 bases from V and 6 bases from J; junction bases left unmatched: 6. The germline CDR1 and CDR2 sequences are MNHNS and SASEGT. The CDR3 loop is CASSDQGQASEAFF. Partial CDR3 DNA: TGTGCCAGCAGTGATCAGGGACAGGCGTCTGAA.

This clone has a count of ten or more. Read data end 3 residues before the CDR3 end; the end is taken from the germline J gene. This chain uses TRBV2 with TRBJ2-1, with D perhaps matching TRBD1 (5 bases). The V and J ends lost 1 base and 2 bases respectively, with 9 bases between them. This CDR3 is 15 amino acids long. Germline values: CDR1 SNHLY, CDR2 FYNNEI. The covered CDR3 bases are TGTGCCAGCAGTGAAGGGCAGGGTCCCTACAATGAG. It yields the protein CASSEGQGPYNE. In full, the CDR3 is CASSEGQGPYNEQFF.

This clone was picked up many times. The CDR3 end falls 3 residues outside the read, so it is completed with the germline J gene. The chain has TRBV30 and TRBJ2-3; 7 nucleotides align to TRBD2. Unmatched junction bases numbered 6, after V lost 0 bases and J lost 3 bases. In germline, CDR1 is GTSNPN, CDR2 SVGIG (reference sequence). The CDR3 length is 15 residues. The sequenced part of the CDR3 DNA is TGTGCCTGGAGTGTACTTGGGGAGGGGACAGATACG. As protein: CAWSVLGEGTDT. The entire CDR3 reads CAWSVLGEGTDTQYF.

This clone was seen repeatedly, ten times or more. The sequence runs out 3 residues before the end of the CDR3; the remainder is reconstructed from the germline J gene. The chain combines TRBV30 with TRBJ2-1; 8 bases match TRBD2. This CDR3 is 14 amino acids long. Germline CDR1 is GTSNPN and CDR2 is SVGIG (reference sequence). V was clipped by 3 bases and J by 0 bases; unmatched bases: 1. The CDR3: CAWRGTSSYNEQFF. The sequenced CDR3 bases are TGTGCCTGGAGGGGGACTAGCTCCTACAATGAG. Filled out from reference TRBV30 and TRBJ2-1, the complete variable domain reads SQTIHQWPATLVQPVGSPLSLECTVEGTSNPNLYWYRQAAGRGLQLLFYSVGIGQISSEVPQNLSASRPQDRQFILSSKKLLLSDSGFYLCAWRGTSSYNEQFFGPGTRLTVL.